Presented here are 18 T cell receptor beta chains from one specimen sequenced in a study of blood T cells in healthy people across ages. Next came a second PCR, run for about 7 to 12 cycles, which used a sample-barcoded 5' primer along with a J-beta primer mix. A single record per CDR3 protein comes from TCRdb applying MiXCR to the 5' RACE reads. The table lists fewer than 2,000,000 distinct CDR3 sequences, about 35% of them singletons. The sample consisted of blood. The receptors were sampled from a woman in her 30s in good health.

This clonotype has only a few counts. The CDR3 region is CASSQDLRVSEQYF. CDR3 coding DNA: TGCGCCAGCAGCCAAGATCTCAGGGTGTCCGAGCAGTACTTC. The rearrangement joins TRBV4-1 to TRBJ2-7; weak D call: TRBD1 (5 bases). CDR3 length: 14 amino acids. Germline V gives CDR1 MGHRA, CDR2 YSYEKL. V was trimmed by 0 bases and J by 6 bases, leaving 12 bases between them.

This clonotype was found many times. This chain links TRBV20-1 with TRBJ2-1; D may be TRBD2 (6 bases). V lost 4 bases and J 3 bases, leaving 16 bases between the germline ends. This CDR3 comprises 15 residues. The germline V gene has CDR1 DFQATT and CDR2 SNEGSKA (reference sequence). The CDR3: CSAITSGTLYNEQFF. For the CDR3, the DNA is TGCAGTGCTATCACCTCCGGGACTCTCTACAATGAGCAGTTCTTC.

This clonotype was seen only a few times. The gene calls are TRBV5-6 and TRBJ2-3, with 10 nucleotides matching TRBD2. Germline trimming cut 3 bases from V and 1 base from J; bases unmatched to any gene: 5. The CDR3 has 16 residues. Germline-derived CDR1 and CDR2 are SGHDT and YYEEEE. The CDR3 nucleotides are TGTGCCAGCAGCTGGGGGACTAGCGAAGGCACAGATACGCAGTATTTT. Amino acid sequence: CASSWGTSEGTDTQYF.

This sequence joins TRBV4-1 and TRBJ2-3; 9 bases align to TRBD2. The V segment lost 8 bases and the J segment 4 bases; nucleotides outside the gene matches: 7. The germline V gene has CDR1 MGHRA and CDR2 YSYEKL. The CDR3 loop spans 14 amino acids. CDR3: CASSGGRASDTQYF. CDR3 coding DNA: TGCGCCAGCTCCGGCGGGAGGGCTTCAGATACGCAGTATTTT.

The chain joins TRBV6-6 to TRBJ2-3; perhaps D is TRBD1 or TRBD2 (5 bases each). The CDR3 is made up of 17 amino acids. Germline V gene lookup returns CDR1 MNHNY and CDR2 SVGAGI (reference sequence). The V end lost 6 bases, the J end lost 0 bases, and 19 bases lay between the germline ends. CDR3: CASRGKTGRPSTDTQYF. The CDR3 DNA sequence: TGTGCCAGCAGAGGAAAGACGGGACGGCCGAGCACAGATACGCAGTATTTT.

This clonotype was counted between two and nine times. V is TRBV10-3 and J is TRBJ2-1; TRBD2 matches 13 bases. The junction had 2 bases not matched to a gene; V was cut back by 0 bases and J by 0 bases. The length of the CDR3 is 18 residues. Germline V lookup: CDR1 ENHRY, CDR2 SYGVKD. CDR3 residues: CAISESRTSGSSYNEQFF. In DNA form, the CDR3 reads TGTGCCATCAGTGAGTCAAGGACTAGCGGGAGCTCCTACAATGAGCAGTTCTTC.

This clonotype was detected once. This chain uses TRBV5-1 with TRBJ2-7; tentative D call: TRBD2 (5 bases). The V gene's germline CDR1 is SGHRS and CDR2 YFSETQ. This CDR3 has 14 amino acids. Trimming pared 3 bases from V and 3 bases from J, leaving 13 bases between. The CDR3 loop is CASSWEPGSYEQYF. CDR3 bases: TGCGCCAGCAGCTGGGAACCGGGGAGCTACGAGCAGTACTTC.

This clonotype was seen more than once but under ten times. V gene TRBV7-9 combines with J gene TRBJ2-6; no definite D call. This CDR3 spans 15 amino acids. Looked up from germline, CDR1 is SEHNR and CDR2 is FQNEAQ (reference sequence). With 4 bases removed from V and 1 base from J, the gap between germline ends came to 8 bases. The CDR3 loop reads CASSSSGSGANVLTF. In DNA, the CDR3 is TGTGCCAGCAGCTCCTCAGGATCTGGGGCCAACGTCCTGACTTTC.

The table lists this clonotype with a few counts. The chain employs TRBV9 and TRBJ2-6, with 7 nucleotides matching TRBD2. Germline V gene lookup returns CDR1 SGDLS and CDR2 YYNGEE. The CDR3 has 14 amino acids. J gave up 4 bases and V 5 bases, and 3 bases lay outside the gene matches. The CDR3 is CASSGGEGANVLTF. CDR3 DNA sequence: TGTGCCAGCAGTGGGGGGGAAGGGGCCAACGTCCTGACTTTC. Filled out from reference TRBV9 and TRBJ2-6, the complete variable domain reads DSGVTQTPKHLITATGQRVTLRCSPRSGDLSVYWYQQSLDQGLQFLIQYYNGEERAKGNILERFSAQQFPDLHSELNLSSLELGDSALYFCASSGGEGANVLTFGAGSRLTVL.

V and J are TRBV10-3 and TRBJ2-5; D gene ambiguous. This CDR3 has 12 residues. CDR1 and CDR2 (germline): ENHRY, SYGVKD. Trimming took off 1 base at V and 4 bases at J, with 4 bases between the two ends. DNA of the CDR3: TGTGCCATCAGTGAGTATGGAGAGACCCAGTACTTC. Translated: CAISEYGETQYF.

This clonotype was detected only once. CDR3 region: CASSSLGEVLNTEAFF. DNA of the CDR3: TGTGCCAGCAGCTCCCTTGGGGAGGTATTAAACACTGAAGCTTTCTTT. The chain links TRBV11-1 to TRBJ1-1; D is unclear. Germline lookup yields CDR1 SGHAT and CDR2 FQDESV (reference sequence). Trimming cost V 4 bases and J 2 bases, with 17 bases left between them. This CDR3 region has 16 residues.

In the case of this clonotype: One junction end does not reproduce the germline sequence, and a read error may be involved. The V call is TRBV2, the J call TRBJ2-6; a weak D match, TRBD1 (5 bases). This CDR3 has 13 amino acids. Germline CDR1 reads SNHLY; CDR2 reads FYNNEI. DNA of the CDR3: TGTGCCAGCAACCCCTCTGGGGCCAACGCCCTGACTTTC. Its protein is CASNPSGANALTF.

This clonotype was detected only a few times. The chain employs TRBV11-2 and TRBJ2-5; D perhaps matches TRBD1 (5 bases). The CDR3 has 17 amino acids. The germline V and J ends were trimmed by 1 base and 5 bases, with 20 bases remaining between them. Germline loops: CDR1 SGHAT, CDR2 FQNNGV. The CDR3 protein is CASSLVRVGQMGETQYF. CDR3 DNA sequence: TGTGCCAGCAGCTTAGTTCGGGTGGGGCAGATGGGGGAGACCCAGTACTTC.

This clonotype appeared many times. The rearrangement uses TRBV4-1 and TRBJ2-1, with D uncertain. Trimming took 0 bases from V and 4 from J, leaving 7 bases between them. CDR3 length: 14 residues. Germline V CDR1 and CDR2: MGHRA, YSYEKL. CDR3 protein: CASSQEVLYNEQFF. The CDR3 nucleotides read TGCGCCAGCAGCCAAGAAGTACTGTACAATGAGCAGTTCTTC.

Points on this clonotype: A much larger clone differs from this one at a single base, so this may be a read error. This sequence joins TRBV12-3 or TRBV12-4 and TRBJ1-2, with D uncertain. This CDR3 spans 11 amino acids. CDR3 sequence reads: CAGSPSYGYTF. CDR3 in DNA: TGTGCCGGCAGTCCCAGCTATGGCTACACCTTC.

The gene calls are TRBV20-1 and TRBJ2-7, with D perhaps being TRBD1 or TRBD2 (5 bases each). Per the germline V gene, CDR1 is DFQATT and CDR2 is SNEGSKA (reference sequence). V lost 5 bases and J 6 bases, leaving 17 bases between the germline ends. CDR3 length equals 13 residues. The CDR3 DNA follows: TGCAGTGCTTTACCGGGGCGACGCTCCGAGCAGTACTTC. Protein product: CSALPGRRSEQYF.

Ten or more counts support this clonotype. V usage is TRBV29-1 and J usage is TRBJ1-2; no firm D call. The CDR3 is 14 residues long. CDR1 and CDR2 (germline): SQVTM, ANQGSEA. V lost 2 bases to trimming and J lost 3 bases, with 13 bases between them. In DNA, the CDR3 is TGCAGCGTTGAATCGGGCGATGAAGACTATGGCTACACCTTC. It yields the protein CSVESGDEDYGYTF.

This clonotype has only a few counts. The rearrangement uses TRBV4-1 and TRBJ2-7, with 7 bases identical to TRBD2. This CDR3 has 15 amino acids. The V and J ends lost 4 bases and 0 bases, in that order; junction bases with no gene match: 6. From germline, CDR1 is MGHRA and CDR2 YSYEKL. This CDR3 reads CASSPGGDYSYEQYF. DNA of the CDR3: TGCGCCAGCAGCCCGGGTGGGGACTACTCCTACGAGCAGTACTTC.